These 11 T cell receptor beta chains were all obtained from the same sample, sequenced in a study of T-cell memory formation after mild COVID-19. A single record per CDR3 protein comes from TCRdb applying MiXCR to the 5' RACE reads. The sample has about 88,000 distinct CDR3 sequences; 25% are singletons. Sample: PBMCs or a T cell subset sorted from them (not recorded which). Receptors originate from a man younger than 35 who had mild COVID-19 (a few samples of this study predate the infection). Cell type and time point are not known.

This clonotype was counted only a few times. CDR3 nucleotides: TGCGCCAGCAGCCAAGATCTGGGCGCTTACAATGAGCAGTTCTTC. Protein product: CASSQDLGAYNEQFF. This chain links TRBV4-1 with TRBJ2-1; D not resolved. This CDR3 contains 15 residues. Trimming stripped 0 bases from V and 4 bases from J, with 10 bases between. The germline gives CDR1 MGHRA, CDR2 YSYEKL.

The V gene is TRBV4-1, the J gene TRBJ2-3; 7 positions match TRBD1. V lost 3 bases to trimming and J lost 2 bases; unmatched junction nucleotides: 2. This CDR3 has 14 amino acids. The germline V gene has CDR1 MGHRA and CDR2 YSYEKL. Here the CDR3 DNA reads TGCGCCAGCAGCCAGGACAGGTTCACAGATACGCAGTATTTT. Amino acid sequence: CASSQDRFTDTQYF.

The table lists this clonotype with a few counts. CDR3 region: CATRKGTGTENTGELFF. The CDR3 coding sequence is TGTGCCACCAGGAAAGGGACAGGGACCGAGAACACCGGGGAGCTGTTTTTT. The chain has TRBV6-2 or TRBV6-3 and TRBJ2-2; 9 bases agree with TRBD1. V was clipped by 10 bases and J by 1 base; unmatched bases: 13. Looked up from germline, CDR1 is MNHEY and CDR2 is SVGEGT. The CDR3 has 17 residues.

The chain combines TRBV15 with TRBJ1-1; D is unclear. The CDR3 runs 11 residues. CDR1 and CDR2 from the germline V gene are LNHNV and YYDKDF (reference sequence). Trimming took off 5 bases at V and 5 bases at J, with 6 bases between the two ends. The CDR3 is CATSLYTEAFF. The CDR3 DNA reads TGTGCCACCAGCCTTTATACTGAAGCTTTCTTT.

This clonotype came up a few times. The gene calls are TRBV20-1 and TRBJ2-3, with D unresolved. V lost 1 base and J lost 3, with 5 bases in between. Germline values: CDR1 DFQATT, CDR2 SNEGSKA (reference sequence). This CDR3 is 12 amino acids long. The CDR3 here is CSARGPTDTQYF. The CDR3 DNA sequence: TGCAGTGCTAGAGGACCGACAGATACGCAGTATTTT.

The chain joins TRBV4-1 to TRBJ2-2, with TRBD2 matching over 8 bases. V gave up 3 bases and J gave up 7 bases; unmatched junction bases: 13. This CDR3 comprises 17 residues. Germline CDR1 is MGHRA and CDR2 is YSYEKL. In DNA form, the CDR3 reads TGCGCCAGCAGCCAGGAGACGGGGGGGCGCTTTGTCGGGGAGCTGTTTTTT. Its translation is CASSQETGGRFVGELFF.

The chain is built from TRBV7-9 and TRBJ1-2; the match to TRBD1 covers 7 bases. Germline assignment: CDR1 SEHNR and CDR2 FQNEAQ (reference sequence). With 5 bases clipped from V and 7 bases from J, the junction kept 13 bases outside the gene matches. The CDR3 covers 15 residues. The DNA for the CDR3 is TGTGCCAGCAGCGAAACCGGGACAGCGTTCTCTGGCTACACCTTC. As protein: CASSETGTAFSGYTF.

The rearrangement uses TRBV6-5 and TRBJ2-7; tentative D call: TRBD1 (6 bases). V was pared by 4 bases and J by 3 bases, with 13 bases between. The germline V gene encodes CDR1 MNHEY and CDR2 SVGAGI. The CDR3 consists of 14 residues. For the CDR3, the DNA is TGTGCCAGCAGTTCCCTACAGGGCAGCTACGAGCAGTACGTC. Protein product: CASSSLQGSYEQYV.

This clonotype has at least ten counts. The chain joins TRBV28 to TRBJ2-7; no firm D call. Per germline, CDR1 MDHEN and CDR2 SYDVKM. The germline V and J ends were trimmed by 5 bases and 4 bases, with 6 bases remaining between them. The CDR3 covers 11 residues. The CDR3 is CASSLGYEQYV. The CDR3, as DNA: TGTGCCAGCAGTCTGGGTTACGAGCAGTACGTC.

This chain uses TRBV19 with TRBJ2-7; no clear D gene. The germline V gene has CDR1 LNHDA and CDR2 SQIVND (reference sequence). CDR3 length: 14 amino acids. The ends were cut back, 8 bases at V and 0 bases at J, with 14 bases in the middle. The CDR3 sequence: CASRSVPSSYEQYF. The CDR3 DNA reads TGTGCCAGTCGGAGTGTCCCTAGCTCCTACGAGCAGTACTTC.

The table lists this clonotype with a few counts. V is TRBV5-1 and J is TRBJ2-7; TRBD2 might be the D (5 bases). V was pared by 4 bases and J by 0 bases, with 11 bases between. The CDR3 is made up of 14 amino acids. Germline loops: CDR1 SGHRS, CDR2 YFSETQ. DNA of the CDR3: TGCGCCAGCAGCCTTTTGGGGAGCTCCTACGAGCAGTACTTC. Translated: CASSLLGSSYEQYF.